This T cell receptor beta chain comes out of a study of control samples from healthy donors and cancer patients. The germline CDR1 and CDR2 sequences are LNHDA and SQIVND (reference sequence). The CDR3 runs to 15 residues. V was cut by 4 bases and J by 0 bases, with 10 bases left in between. Assay used: immunoSEQ multiplex PCR; TCRdb lists only in-frame clones, some missing. The sample shows over 200,000 clones, roughly 87% of them seen only once. The sequence was obtained from an older woman with lung cancer. The chain recombines TRBV19 with TRBJ2-1, with D perhaps TRBD2 (6 bases). The sequencing input was PBMCs. The CDR3: CASSRLGSSYNEQFF. The CDR3 DNA reads as TGTGCCAGTAGTAGACTAGGAAGCTCCTACAATGAGCAGTTCTTC.